This entry is about one TCR beta chain. TCRdb's table, derived via immunoSEQ multiplex PCR, lists solely in-frame clones and lacks some. This sample carries 250,000 to 350,000 clones, around 90% of them seen once, and the ten largest clones take 3.5% to 4.5%. The V segment lost 4 bases and the J segment 7 bases; nucleotides outside the gene matches: 10. Germline lookup yields CDR1 MNHNS and CDR2 SASEGT. The CDR3 totals 16 residues. This sample was taken from a study of blood T cell repertoires in COVID-19. Looking at the study overall: PBMCs, B-cell-depleted T cells, or T cells were the source of the cDNA or gDNA that made up the material.

Individuals drawn from 24 US areas were roughly 18 to 95 years old. Membership in each cohort depended on participant-reported clinical history. The sequenced sample was PBMCs or T cells enriched from blood (not recorded which). The TCR comes from a woman between 18 and 30 years old with acute COVID-19. The rearrangement uses TRBV6-1 and TRBJ1-4; 9 nucleotides match TRBD1. The CDR3, as DNA: TGTGCCAGCAGTGCTCCACCGGGACAGGGAATTGAAAAACTGTTTTTT. Translation gives CASSAPPGQGIEKLFF.